This TCR beta chain was identified during a study of CD8+CD57+ T cells in acquired aplastic anemia. For the study at large: Across the sorted CD4+ and CD8+ cells, DNA amounts averaged roughly 3.5 ug. Mean read depth for CD4+ cells from healthy donors was some 11 million.

This clonotype was observed at least ten times. Genomic DNA, the template, was used for profiling of the TCR beta VDJ and CDR3. TCRdb processed the reads anew with MiXCR; each CDR3 protein has one entry. The sample contains about 110,000 distinct CDR3 sequences, roughly 50% of which appear only once. Germline CDR1 reads GTSNPN; CDR2 reads SVGIG (reference sequence). CDR3 length equals 14 residues. V shed 6 bases and J shed 0 bases, with 15 bases lying between them. The sample taken for sequencing was sorted CD4+, CD8+, or CD8+CD57+ T cells (not recorded which) from PBMCs. V usage is TRBV30 and J usage is TRBJ2-7; possibly TRBD1 or TRBD2 for D (6 bases each). This receptor was identified in a human donor in good health, serving as a control. CDR3 sequence reads: CACTGDRPSYEQYF. CDR3 nucleotides: TGTGCCTGTACGGGAGACAGGCCCTCCTACGAGCAGTACTTC.